This T cell receptor (beta chain) is from a study of shared clonotypes between healthy human individuals. The method was immunoSEQ multiplex PCR; TCRdb's version includes in-frame clones alone and lacks a portion of them. The table has 730,000 or so clones, about two thirds seen once. The CDR3 covers 13 residues. Per the germline V gene, CDR1 is MDHEN and CDR2 is SYDVKM. V lost 7 bases and J lost 5, with 14 bases in between. The receptor comes from a woman aged 25-40 years in good health. Sequencing input: memory CD4+ T cells sorted from blood. Indicated subset: CD45RA-negative fraction. V is TRBV28 and J is TRBJ1-1, with D possibly being TRBD1 (5 bases). CDR3 DNA sequence: TGTGCCAGCACCAACCCAGGGTTGACTGAAGCTTTCTTT. Its translation is CASTNPGLTEAFF.